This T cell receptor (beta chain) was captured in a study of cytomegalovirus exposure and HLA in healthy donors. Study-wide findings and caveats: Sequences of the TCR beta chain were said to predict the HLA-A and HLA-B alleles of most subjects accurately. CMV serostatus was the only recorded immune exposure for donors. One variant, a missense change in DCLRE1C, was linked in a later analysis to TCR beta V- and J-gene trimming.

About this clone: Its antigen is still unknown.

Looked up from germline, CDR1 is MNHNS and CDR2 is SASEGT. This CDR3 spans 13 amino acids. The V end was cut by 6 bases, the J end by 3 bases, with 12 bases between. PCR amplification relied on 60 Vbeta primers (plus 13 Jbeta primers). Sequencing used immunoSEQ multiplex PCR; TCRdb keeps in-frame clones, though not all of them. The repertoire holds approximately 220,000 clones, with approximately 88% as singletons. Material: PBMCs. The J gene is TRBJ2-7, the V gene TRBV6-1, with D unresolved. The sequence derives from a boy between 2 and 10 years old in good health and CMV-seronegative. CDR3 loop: CASSPNYRYEQYF. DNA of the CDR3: TGTGCCAGCAGCCCGAACTACCGCTACGAGCAGTACTTC.